These 28 T cell receptor beta chains were all obtained from the same sample, sequenced in a study of blood T cell repertoires in COVID-19. Sequenced by immunoSEQ multiplex PCR; TCRdb stores in-frame clones only, minus some. Here the sample spans roughly 60,000 clones, roughly 92% being singletons. The sequenced material came from peripheral blood. These receptors came from a human donor in a cohort sampled during active COVID-19.

This rearrangement joins TRBV7-2 to TRBJ2-5; no clear D gene. CDR1 and CDR2 (germline): SGHTA, FQGNSA. V lost 6 bases to trimming and J lost 5 bases, with 19 bases between them. This CDR3 region has 15 residues. Here the CDR3 DNA reads TGTGCCAGCAGTTTGTCCACCCCTAGAGGCGAGACCCAGTACTTC. It is translated as CASSLSTPRGETQYF.

The gene calls are TRBV20-1 and TRBJ2-7; tentative D call: TRBD2 (5 bases). This CDR3 spans 11 amino acids. The V gene's germline CDR1 is DFQATT and CDR2 SNEGSKA (reference sequence). V gave up 3 bases and J gave up 4 bases, with 7 bases separating them. CDR3 in amino acids: CSAREEYEQYF. CDR3 DNA sequence: TGCAGTGCTAGGGAGGAGTACGAGCAGTACTTC.

The gene calls are TRBV27 and TRBJ1-1; 7 positions agree with TRBD1. The germline V gene encodes CDR1 MNHEY and CDR2 SMNVEV (reference sequence). The CDR3 covers 13 residues. J gave up 11 bases and V 5 bases, and 11 bases lay outside the gene matches. CDR3: CASSNSLRGSAFF. CDR3 DNA sequence: TGTGCCAGCAGTAACTCCCTCAGGGGGAGTGCTTTCTTT.

The rearrangement joins TRBV7-2 to TRBJ2-1; TRBD2 aligns across 13 bases. After removal of 5 bases from V and 7 bases from J, the junction contained 5 bases not matched to a gene. This CDR3 has 15 residues. Germline values: CDR1 SGHTA, CDR2 FQGNSA. The CDR3 loop reads CASSVTSGGKNEQFF. CDR3 bases: TGTGCCAGCAGCGTGACTAGCGGGGGGAAGAATGAGCAGTTCTTC.

This clone was counted once. This chain uses TRBV12-5 with TRBJ2-3; D unresolved. Per germline, CDR1 LGHNT and CDR2 FRNRAP. The CDR3 covers 14 residues. The ends were cut back, 2 bases at V and 3 bases at J, with 9 bases in the middle. DNA of the CDR3: TGTGCTAGTGGTTTGCAGAAAACAACAGATACGCAGTATTTT. This translates into CASGLQKTTDTQYF.

This clone appeared once. V gene TRBV15 combines with J gene TRBJ2-1; D perhaps matches TRBD2 (5 bases). This CDR3 has 15 residues. Trimming removed 1 base at V and 1 base at J, with 8 bases between. Germline V gene lookup returns CDR1 LNHNV and CDR2 YYDKDF (reference sequence). CDR3 sequence (DNA): TGTGCCACCAGCAGAGCTAGCACGTCCTACAATGAGCAGTTCTTC. Translated, it gives CATSRASTSYNEQFF.

The chain couples TRBV5-6 to TRBJ1-5; D is undetermined. This CDR3 region has 13 residues. V was clipped by 4 bases and J by 8 bases, with 13 bases between them. Looked up from germline, CDR1 is SGHDT and CDR2 is YYEEEE. CDR3 nucleotides: TGTGCCAGCAGCGAAGGGCCGGGAGAGCCCCAGCATTTT. It codes for CASSEGPGEPQHF.

The chain combines TRBV5-1 with TRBJ1-2; no clear D gene. This CDR3 spans 11 amino acids. The germline CDR1 and CDR2 sequences are SGHRS and YFSETQ. V was cut by 5 bases and J by 7 bases, with 9 bases left in between. This CDR3 reads CASRQEGGYTF. For the CDR3, the DNA is TGCGCCAGCAGGCAGGAGGGTGGCTACACCTTC.

This chain connects TRBV2 to TRBJ2-3, with a weak D call TRBD2 (6 bases). The V end was cut by 7 bases, the J end by 4 bases, with 18 bases between. CDR3 length equals 15 residues. Per the germline V gene, CDR1 is SNHLY and CDR2 is FYNNEI. CDR3 nucleotides: TGTGCCAGCACCGAGGCGCGGGGCCAATCAGATACGCAGTATTTT. Its translation is CASTEARGQSDTQYF.

The chain carries TRBV18 and TRBJ1-2; D is unresolved. Germline-derived CDR1 and CDR2 are KGHSH and LQKENI. Trimming shortened V by 4 bases and J by 2 bases, and 8 bases separated the two germline ends. The CDR3 contains 13 residues. CDR3 bases: TGTGCCAGCTCACTCCAGATGAACTATGGCTACACCTTC. Its translation: CASSLQMNYGYTF.

The gene calls are TRBV9 and TRBJ2-1, with TRBD1 matching 7 bases. Germline V gene lookup returns CDR1 SGDLS and CDR2 YYNGEE. The CDR3 is 13 residues long. The trim removed 2 bases at V and 10 bases at J, leaving 6 bases unmatched. CDR3 DNA: TGTGCCAGCAGCGTTAGAGACAGGGACGAGCAGTTCTTC. Translated, it gives CASSVRDRDEQFF.

This clone appeared a single time. The chain combines TRBV4-2 with TRBJ2-7; TRBD2 matches 9 bases. The CDR3 is made up of 13 amino acids. V shed 3 bases and J 4 bases; nucleotides not matched to a gene: 1. Germline loops: CDR1 LGHNA, CDR2 YNFKEQ. For the CDR3, the DNA is TGTGCCAGCAGCCACACTAGCGGGTACGAGCAGTACTTC. Its translation: CASSHTSGYEQYF.

The chain employs TRBV2 and TRBJ2-7, with 7 bases identical to TRBD1. V shed 10 bases, J shed 1 base, and the junction held 4 bases outside the gene matches. The CDR3 has 12 residues. Germline V gives CDR1 SNHLY, CDR2 FYNNEI. In DNA form, the CDR3 reads TGTGCCACCTCCAGGGGGTCCTACGAGCAGTACTTC. Translated: CATSRGSYEQYF. Using reference TRBV2 and TRBJ2-7 for the parts outside the CDR3, the full variable domain is EPEVTQTPSHQVTQMGQEVILRCVPISNHLYFYWYRQILGQKVEFLVSFYNNEISEKSEIFDDQFSVERPDGSNFTLKIRSTKLEDSAMYFCATSRGSYEQYFGPGTRLTVT.

The CDR3 reads CATSDLTGGGDTQYF. In DNA, the CDR3 is TGTGCCACCAGTGATTTGACAGGGGGGGGAGATACGCAGTATTTT. The rearrangement links TRBV24-1 to TRBJ2-3; the D gene is possibly TRBD1 (8 bases). Germline V gene sequence: CDR1 KGHDR, CDR2 SFDVKD. V gave up 0 bases and J gave up 5 bases, with 11 bases separating them. This CDR3 has 15 residues.

V is TRBV5-1 and J is TRBJ2-7, with TRBD1 identical over 11 bases. Germline CDR1 is SGHRS and CDR2 is YFSETQ. This CDR3 contains 14 residues. Germline trimming cut 4 bases from V and 7 bases from J; bases unmatched to any gene: 7. CDR3 residues: CASSVGQGAGEQYF. CDR3 DNA: TGCGCCAGCAGCGTAGGACAGGGGGCTGGGGAGCAGTACTTC.

The gene calls are TRBV27 and TRBJ2-2, with D perhaps matching TRBD1 (5 bases). This CDR3 is built from 16 residues. Trimming removed 2 bases from V and 7 bases from J, with 17 bases in between. CDR1 and CDR2 from the germline V gene are MNHEY and SMNVEV (reference sequence). The CDR3 DNA is TGTGCCAGCAGTTTAGCCTCCTCCGTCAGGGACGGGGAGCTGTTTTTT. This sequence encodes CASSLASSVRDGELFF.

The CDR3 DNA reads TGTGCCAGCAGGCTCTCAGTCACCGGGGAGCTGTTTTTT. Translation: CASRLSVTGELFF. The chain joins TRBV11-3 to TRBJ2-2; no firm D call. The CDR3 runs to 13 residues. With 6 bases removed from V and 4 bases from J, the gap between germline ends came to 9 bases. CDR1 and CDR2 (germline): SGHNT, YENEEA.

This chain connects TRBV7-6 to TRBJ2-7; the match to TRBD1 covers 10 bases. The CDR3 is made up of 13 amino acids. The V gene's germline CDR1 is SGHVS and CDR2 FNYEAQ. Losses at the gene ends were 4 bases for V and 7 bases for J; bases not matched to a gene: 4. The CDR3 here is CASSSRQGAEQYF. The CDR3 DNA follows: TGTGCCAGCAGCTCGAGACAGGGGGCAGAGCAGTACTTC.

V is TRBV5-1 and J is TRBJ2-5; 8 nucleotides agree with TRBD1. The CDR3 contains 15 residues. The junction had 10 bases not matched to a gene; V was cut back by 4 bases and J by 5 bases. Germline V CDR1 and CDR2: SGHRS, YFSETQ. CDR3 nucleotide sequence: TGCGCCAGCAGCGGCATACAGGGGGGAACGGAGACCCAGTACTTC. It specifies CASSGIQGGTETQYF.

This sequence joins TRBV4-3 and TRBJ1-2; 8 bases agree with TRBD1. Germline trimming cut 3 bases from V and 6 bases from J; bases unmatched to any gene: 3. Germline V CDR1 and CDR2: LGHNA, YSLEER. The CDR3 runs 13 residues. CDR3 DNA: TGCGCCAGCAGCCATGCAGGGGGCGATGGCTACACCTTC. This gives the protein CASSHAGGDGYTF.

CDR3 loop: CASSYLTGRTEAFF. DNA of the CDR3: TGTGCCAGCAGTTACCTGACAGGGAGGACTGAAGCTTTCTTT. V and J are TRBV6-5 and TRBJ1-1, with 7 bases identical to TRBD1. V lost 2 bases, J lost 5 bases, and 5 bases stayed unmatched. Germline CDR1 reads MNHEY; CDR2 reads SVGAGI. The CDR3 consists of 14 residues.

This clone came up once. The V and J genes are TRBV2 and TRBJ1-1; 8 bases agree with TRBD1. The germline CDR1 and CDR2 sequences are SNHLY and FYNNEI. The CDR3 runs 13 residues. V lost 3 bases, J lost 5 bases, and 2 bases stayed unmatched. The CDR3 DNA follows: TGTGCCAGCAGTGACGACAGGGGTACTGAAGCTTTCTTT. As protein: CASSDDRGTEAFF.

The V gene is TRBV30, the J gene TRBJ2-3; TRBD1 matches 10 bases. CDR1 is GTSNPN and CDR2 is SVGIG in the germline V gene (reference sequence). The CDR3 contains 14 residues. V was pared by 4 bases and J by 7 bases, with 8 bases of the junction left unmatched. CDR3 nucleotide sequence: TGTGCCTGGAAAGGGACAGGGGACCCGAATACGCAGTATTTT. Protein: CAWKGTGDPNTQYF.

The chain links TRBV9 to TRBJ2-3, with a possible D match to TRBD1 (5 bases). The V gene lost 0 bases and the J gene lost 2 bases, with 10 bases spanning the gap. Germline V CDR1 and CDR2: SGDLS, YYNGEE. The CDR3 has 15 residues. CDR3 sequence: CASSVGGRATDTQYF. CDR3 in DNA: TGTGCCAGCAGCGTAGGCGGCAGGGCCACAGATACGCAGTATTTT.

The rearrangement uses TRBV19 and TRBJ1-1, with D possibly matching TRBD1 (6 bases). This CDR3 spans 14 amino acids. The V end was cut by 7 bases, the J end by 5 bases, with 17 bases between. CDR1 and CDR2 (germline): LNHDA, SQIVND (reference sequence). CDR3 coding DNA: TGTGCCAGTACCCTTTTGGCGGGGGCGACTGAAGCTTTCTTT. It is translated as CASTLLAGATEAFF.

This chain connects TRBV5-1 to TRBJ1-2, with D maybe TRBD1 (5 bases). This CDR3 is 14 amino acids long. V shed 0 bases and J shed 8 bases, with 14 bases lying between them. CDR1 is SGHRS, CDR2 YFSETQ, per germline. CDR3 loop: CASSLAWDSGGYTF. CDR3 bases: TGCGCCAGCAGCTTGGCCTGGGACTCCGGCGGCTACACCTTC.

This clone was counted only a few times. CDR3 amino acids: CASLGQTNSPLHF. As DNA, the CDR3 is TGTGCCAGCCTGGGGCAAACCAATTCACCCCTCCACTTT. The chain links TRBV11-2 to TRBJ1-6; D is perhaps TRBD1 (5 bases). This CDR3 is 13 amino acids long. V was clipped by 8 bases and J by 7 bases, with 12 bases between them. From germline, CDR1 is SGHAT and CDR2 FQNNGV.

J is TRBJ2-5 and V is TRBV19; D is unresolved. This CDR3 region has 15 residues. The ends were cut back, 1 base at V and 2 bases at J, with 11 bases in the middle. Germline CDR1 and CDR2: LNHDA and SQIVND (reference sequence). CDR3 nucleotide sequence: TGTGCCAGTAGTATAGGCCAGATAATACAAGAGACCCAGTACTTC. It specifies CASSIGQIIQETQYF.